This T cell receptor beta chain originates from a study of OX40 agonist ivuxolimab in advanced cancers. Points from the study as a whole: CD8+ T cells averaged more expanded clones than CD4+. The authors did not determine the antigen specificity of the expanded peripheral T cells.

This clone came up a few times. What it recognizes is unknown. Data came from immunoSEQ multiplex PCR; TCRdb stores just in-frame clones and leaves some out. The sample lists 30,000 or so clones, 65% to 85% occurring once. Germline V CDR1 and CDR2: SGHVS, FQNEAQ. The CDR3 consists of 14 residues. The junction had 5 bases not matched to a gene; V was cut back by 4 bases and J by 5 bases. The clonotype originates from an adult with an advanced solid tumor such as melanoma, head and neck, liver or kidney cancer. The chain combines TRBV7-8 with TRBJ2-5, with TRBD1 matching over 9 bases. This specimen was CD4+ or CD8+ T cells sorted from blood, taken in a trial of the OX40 agonist ivuxolimab. The CDR3 protein is CASSSGDRDETQYF. The DNA of the CDR3 is TGTGCCAGCAGCTCCGGGGACAGGGATGAGACCCAGTACTTC.